The 21 T cell receptor beta chains reported below all come from one sample, sequenced in a study of shared clonotypes between healthy human individuals. The naive CD8 fraction comprised CD45RO-negative cells positively selected for CCR7 and excluded terminally differentiated effector memory CD45RA+ cells. Using immunoSEQ multiplex PCR, the repertoire was profiled, and TCRdb retains in-frame clones only, with some absent. In the table there are under 2,000,000 clones, about 95% of which are singletons. Material for sequencing was naive CD8+ T cells sorted from blood. The receptors derive from a man aged 18 to 30 in good health.

The chain couples TRBV7-2 to TRBJ2-6, with no clear D. The length of the CDR3 is 17 residues. V shed 4 bases and J shed 2 bases, with 15 bases lying between them. CDR1 and CDR2 from the germline V gene are SGHTA and FQGNSA. The CDR3 nucleotides are TGTGCCAGCAGCTATACCGGGCGACTGGCTGGGGCCAACGTCCTGACTTTC. It is translated as CASSYTGRLAGANVLTF. Combining the CDR3 with reference TRBV7-2 and TRBJ2-6 gives the whole variable domain GAGVSQSPSNKVTEKGKDVELRCDPISGHTALYWYRQSLGQGLEFLIYFQGNSAPDKSGLPSDRFSAERTGGSVSTLTIQRTQQEDSAVYLCASSYTGRLAGANVLTFGAGSRLTVL.

The chain couples TRBV5-4 to TRBJ2-5; TRBD2 aligns across 9 bases. Trimming at V came to 2 bases and at J to 4 bases, leaving 12 bases not matched to a gene. The CDR3 consists of 17 residues. Germline V gives CDR1 SGHNT, CDR2 YYREEE (reference sequence). CDR3 sequence: CASSLTASGAPGETQYF. Here the CDR3 DNA reads TGTGCCAGCAGCTTAACGGCTAGCGGGGCCCCGGGAGAGACCCAGTACTTC. Looking up the rest from reference TRBV5-4 and TRBJ2-5 gives the full variable domain: ETGVTQSPTHLIKTRGQQVTLRCSSQSGHNTVSWYQQALGQGPQFIFQYYREEENGRGNFPPRFSGLQFPNYSSELNVNALELDDSALYLCASSLTASGAPGETQYFGPGTRLLVL.

The genes are TRBV6-5 and TRBJ1-2; possibly TRBD1 for D (6 bases). This CDR3 comprises 13 residues. The V end was cut by 4 bases, the J end by 8 bases, with 14 bases between. Germline V gene sequence: CDR1 MNHEY, CDR2 SVGAGI. CDR3 amino acids: CASSFPGAEGYTF. Here the CDR3 DNA reads TGTGCCAGCAGTTTCCCGGGGGCGGAGGGCTACACCTTC.

Comments on this clone: Because the CDR3's place on the DNA is in doubt, the DNA is left out and the CDR3 is given as listed by TCRdb. V usage is TRBV28 and J usage is TRBJ1-2; TRBD1 reflects the table's D call only, with no check against the DNA. Germline lookup yields CDR1 MDHEN and CDR2 SYDVKM. The CDR3 region is 14 residues in length, termini included. This CDR3 is CASSFFGQGDGYTF.

The chain links TRBV5-1 to TRBJ1-2, with 9 bases lining up with TRBD1. Germline V CDR1 and CDR2: SGHRS, YFSETQ. The CDR3 runs 17 residues. Germline trimming cut 6 bases from V and 4 bases from J; bases unmatched to any gene: 16. This CDR3 is CASNLGTGGEEGYGYTF. The CDR3 nucleotides read TGCGCCAGCAATCTGGGTACAGGGGGCGAAGAGGGCTATGGCTACACCTTC.

The gene calls are TRBV7-9 and TRBJ2-7, with 8 bases aligning to TRBD1. The CDR3 sequence is 14 residues long. Germline trimming cut 1 base from V and 6 bases from J; bases unmatched to any gene: 5. CDR1 is SEHNR, CDR2 FQNEAQ, per germline (reference sequence). DNA of the CDR3: TGTGCCAGCAGCTTAGTGGACAGGGCTAGCGAGCAGTACTTC. Translating it yields CASSLVDRASEQYF. The variable domain in full, completed from reference TRBV7-9 and TRBJ2-7, reads DTGVSQNPRHKITKRGQNVTFRCDPISEHNRLYWYRQTLGQGPEFLTYFQNEAQLEKSRLLSDRFSAERPKGSFSTLEIQRTEQGDSAMYLCASSLVDRASEQYFGPGTRLTVT.

The chain employs TRBV19 and TRBJ1-2; a weak D match, TRBD1 (5 bases). Trimming stripped 10 bases from V and 8 bases from J, with 26 bases between. The CDR3 length is 15 residues. CDR1 is LNHDA, CDR2 SQIVND, per germline (reference sequence). CDR3 nucleotides: TGTGCCACCAATCCGGCGGGGGGGACCTCATGGGGCTACACCTTC. Its protein is CATNPAGGTSWGYTF.

As to this clone: The sample holds other DNA sequences that translate to the same CDR3. This sequence joins TRBV9 and TRBJ2-5; TRBD2 agrees at 9 bases. The CDR3 sequence is 14 residues long. Germline lookup yields CDR1 SGDLS and CDR2 YYNGEE. J gave up 5 bases and V 8 bases, and 10 bases lay outside the gene matches. The DNA of the CDR3 is TGTGCCAGTTCGACTAGCGGAGGTGTGGAGACCCAGTACTTC. Amino acid sequence: CASSTSGGVETQYF.

This clone was seen just once. This CDR3 is also generated by other DNA sequences in the sample. The genes are TRBV5-8 and TRBJ2-2; D not resolved. Germline CDR1 is SGHTS and CDR2 is YDEGEE. This CDR3 has 13 residues. Trimming left V 2 bases short and J 5 bases short, with 7 bases between. For the CDR3, the DNA is TGTGCCAGCAGCTTTTCGGGTACCGGGGAGCTGTTTTTT. It specifies CASSFSGTGELFF.

Comment on this clone: The sample carries other DNA sequences with the same CDR3. This chain links TRBV27 with TRBJ2-5, with D perhaps matching TRBD2 (6 bases). The CDR3 has 14 amino acids. Germline CDR1 and CDR2: MNHEY and SMNVEV (reference sequence). Trimming removed 2 bases from V and 2 bases from J, with 9 bases in between. The CDR3 sequence is CASSLLGGQETQYF. The CDR3 bases are TGTGCCAGCAGTTTACTTGGGGGGCAAGAGACCCAGTACTTC.

This clone was observed once. The V and J genes are TRBV4-1 and TRBJ2-7, with D hard to call. The CDR3 is 13 amino acids. Germline lookup yields CDR1 MGHRA and CDR2 YSYEKL. Trimming took off 0 bases at V and 5 bases at J, with 8 bases between the two ends. CDR3 sequence (DNA): TGCGCCAGCAGCCAAGATTACACACACGAGCAGTACTTC. It yields the protein CASSQDYTHEQYF.

The chain combines TRBV4-1 with TRBJ2-5; TRBD1 aligns across 10 bases. CDR3 size: 14 residues. Germline lookup yields CDR1 MGHRA and CDR2 YSYEKL. V shed 4 bases and J 2 bases; nucleotides not matched to a gene: 1. CDR3 nucleotides: TGCGCCAGCAGCCGACAGGGGGCTCAAGAGACCCAGTACTTC. This sequence encodes CASSRQGAQETQYF.

This clone appeared a few times. The genes are TRBV7-6 and TRBJ2-7; no clear D gene. This CDR3 is 12 amino acids long. V was trimmed by 1 base and J by 2 bases, leaving 3 bases between them. Germline CDR1 SGHVS, CDR2 FNYEAQ. CDR3 protein: CASSLVPYEQYF. The CDR3 DNA reads as TGTGCCAGCAGCTTAGTCCCCTACGAGCAGTACTTC.

V usage is TRBV11-1 and J usage is TRBJ2-5; TRBD2 might be the D (5 bases). Germline CDR1 and CDR2: SGHAT and FQDESV (reference sequence). This CDR3 is built from 16 residues. Trimming shortened V by 0 bases and J by 3 bases, and 14 bases separated the two germline ends. Written as DNA, the CDR3 is TGTGCCAGCAGCTTAGCCCCCAACGCGGGCGAAGAGACCCAGTACTTC. This encodes CASSLAPNAGEETQYF.

CDR3: CASSFSTRGGMADTQYF. The DNA of the CDR3 is TGTGCCAGCAGCTTTTCGACTCGGGGGGGCATGGCAGATACGCAGTATTTT. V is TRBV13 and J is TRBJ2-3; 8 nucleotides agree with TRBD2. CDR3 length: 17 amino acids. The germline V gene encodes CDR1 PRHDT and CDR2 FYEKMQ (reference sequence). Trimming at V came to 3 bases and at J to 4 bases, leaving 12 bases not matched to a gene.

The chain combines TRBV6-1 with TRBJ1-1; D unresolved. This CDR3 is 12 amino acids long. V shed 11 bases and J shed 4 bases, with 14 bases lying between them. The germline CDR1 and CDR2 sequences are MNHNS and SASEGT. CDR3 in DNA: TGTGCCGTGAGACATGGAGGCACTGAAGCTTTCTTT. Translated, it gives CAVRHGGTEAFF.

The rearrangement uses TRBV7-9 and TRBJ2-1; D remains ambiguous. Germline V gene lookup returns CDR1 SEHNR and CDR2 FQNEAQ (reference sequence). The CDR3 consists of 16 residues. Trimming took 5 bases from V and 3 from J, leaving 17 bases between them. The DNA of the CDR3 is TGTGCCAGCAGCCCACTTGGGGAAGTGGGCTACAATGAGCAGTTCTTC. This translates into CASSPLGEVGYNEQFF.

Comments on this clone: This sample also contains other DNA sequences that code for the same CDR3. The chain links TRBV2 to TRBJ1-5, with 7 nucleotides matching TRBD1. This CDR3 is built from 14 residues. Germline loops: CDR1 SNHLY, CDR2 FYNNEI. With V trimmed by 6 bases and J by 2 bases, 4 bases remained unmatched. CDR3: CASRLGQGNQPQHF. CDR3 bases: TGTGCCAGCAGGCTAGGACAGGGCAATCAGCCCCAGCATTTT.

V usage is TRBV5-4 and J usage is TRBJ1-2, with TRBD1 matching 8 bases. V gave up 1 base and J gave up 10 bases; unmatched junction bases: 9. CDR3 length: 14 amino acids. Germline loops: CDR1 SGHNT, CDR2 YYREEE (reference sequence). The CDR3 DNA follows: TGTGCCAGCAGCTTGTCAGGGGGCTCAATAGACTACACCTTC. It encodes CASSLSGGSIDYTF.

V is TRBV27 and J is TRBJ1-6; 9 bases are a match to TRBD1. The CDR3 loop spans 17 amino acids. CDR1 and CDR2 (germline): MNHEY, SMNVEV (reference sequence). The ends lost 3 bases at V and 9 bases at J; junction bases unmatched: 12. In DNA form, the CDR3 reads TGTGCCAGCAGTTTCGGATCCGGGACAGGGTCATTTTCACCCCTCCACTTT. Encoded protein: CASSFGSGTGSFSPLHF.

This clone appeared once. V usage is TRBV9 and J usage is TRBJ2-7; D ambiguous. The CDR3 totals 14 residues. From germline, CDR1 is SGDLS and CDR2 YYNGEE. V was trimmed by 4 bases and J by 3 bases, leaving 14 bases between them. The CDR3: CASSPDGTHYEQYF. DNA for the CDR3: TGTGCCAGCAGCCCGGACGGAACTCACTACGAGCAGTACTTC.